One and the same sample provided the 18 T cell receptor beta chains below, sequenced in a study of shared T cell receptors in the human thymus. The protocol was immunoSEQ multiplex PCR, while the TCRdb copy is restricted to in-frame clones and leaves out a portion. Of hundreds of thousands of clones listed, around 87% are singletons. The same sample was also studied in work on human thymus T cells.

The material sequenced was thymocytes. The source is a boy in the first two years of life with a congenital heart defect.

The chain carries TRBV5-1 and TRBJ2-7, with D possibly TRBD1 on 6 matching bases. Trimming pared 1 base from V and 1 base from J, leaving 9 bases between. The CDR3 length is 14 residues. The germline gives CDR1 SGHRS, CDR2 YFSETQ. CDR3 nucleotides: TGCGCCAGCAGCTTGTTGGACAGATCCTACGAGCAGTACTTC. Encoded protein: CASSLLDRSYEQYF.

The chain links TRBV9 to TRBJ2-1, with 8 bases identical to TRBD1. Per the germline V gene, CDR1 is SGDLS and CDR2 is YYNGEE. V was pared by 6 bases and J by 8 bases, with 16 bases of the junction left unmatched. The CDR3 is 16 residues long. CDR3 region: CASTLGTDPQGDEQFF. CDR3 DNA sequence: TGTGCCAGCACCTTGGGAACGGACCCACAGGGGGATGAGCAGTTCTTC.

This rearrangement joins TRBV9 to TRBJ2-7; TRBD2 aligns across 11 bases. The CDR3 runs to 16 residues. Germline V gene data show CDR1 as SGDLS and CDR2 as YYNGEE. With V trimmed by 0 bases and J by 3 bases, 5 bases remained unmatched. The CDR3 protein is CASSVERLAGIYEQYF. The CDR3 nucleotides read TGTGCCAGCAGCGTAGAGAGACTAGCGGGGATCTACGAGCAGTACTTC.

CDR3 sequence: CASSEGASGRAPTDTQYF. The CDR3 bases are TGTGCCAGCAGTGAAGGTGCGAGCGGGAGGGCCCCCACAGATACGCAGTATTTT. V gene TRBV25-1 combines with J gene TRBJ2-3; 10 nucleotides match TRBD2. V lost 2 bases, J lost 2 bases, and 10 bases stayed unmatched. This CDR3 is built from 18 residues. In germline, CDR1 is MGHDK, CDR2 SYGVNS.

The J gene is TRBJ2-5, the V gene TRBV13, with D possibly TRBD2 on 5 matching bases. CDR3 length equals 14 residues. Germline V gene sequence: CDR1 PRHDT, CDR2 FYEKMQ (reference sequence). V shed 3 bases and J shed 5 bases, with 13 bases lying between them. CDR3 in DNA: TGTGCCAGCAGCTTCGAGAGGGCTGGGGAGACCCAGTACTTC. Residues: CASSFERAGETQYF.

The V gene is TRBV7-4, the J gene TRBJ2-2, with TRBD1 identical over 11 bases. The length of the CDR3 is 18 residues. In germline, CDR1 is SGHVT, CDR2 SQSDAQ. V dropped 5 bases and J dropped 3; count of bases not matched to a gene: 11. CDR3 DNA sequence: TGTGCCAGCAGCCAAAAATCCGGGACAGGGGGTGACACCGGGGAGCTGTTTTTT. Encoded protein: CASSQKSGTGGDTGELFF.

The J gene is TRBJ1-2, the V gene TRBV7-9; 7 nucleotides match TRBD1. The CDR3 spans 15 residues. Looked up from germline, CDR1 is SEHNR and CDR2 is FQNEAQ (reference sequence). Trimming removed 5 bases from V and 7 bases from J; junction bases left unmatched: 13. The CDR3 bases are TGTGCCAGCAGCCCTACGACAGGGAAGGCGGGTGGCTACACCTTC. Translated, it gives CASSPTTGKAGGYTF. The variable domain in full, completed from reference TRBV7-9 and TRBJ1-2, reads DTGVSQNPRHKITKRGQNVTFRCDPISEHNRLYWYRQTLGQGPEFLTYFQNEAQLEKSRLLSDRFSAERPKGSFSTLEIQRTEQGDSAMYLCASSPTTGKAGGYTFGSGTRLTVV.

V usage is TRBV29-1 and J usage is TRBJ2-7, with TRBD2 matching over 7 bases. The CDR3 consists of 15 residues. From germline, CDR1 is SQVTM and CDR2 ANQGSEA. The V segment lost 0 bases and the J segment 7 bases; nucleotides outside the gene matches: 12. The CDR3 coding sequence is TGCAGCGTTGAAGATCCGCGGGAGATTAACGGGGAGCAGTACTTC. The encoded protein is CSVEDPREINGEQYF.

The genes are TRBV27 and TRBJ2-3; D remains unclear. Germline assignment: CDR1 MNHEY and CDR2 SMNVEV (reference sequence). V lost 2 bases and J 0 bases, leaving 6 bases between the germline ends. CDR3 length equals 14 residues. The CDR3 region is CASSLGVSTDTQYF. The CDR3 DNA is TGTGCCAGCAGTTTAGGAGTAAGCACAGATACGCAGTATTTT.

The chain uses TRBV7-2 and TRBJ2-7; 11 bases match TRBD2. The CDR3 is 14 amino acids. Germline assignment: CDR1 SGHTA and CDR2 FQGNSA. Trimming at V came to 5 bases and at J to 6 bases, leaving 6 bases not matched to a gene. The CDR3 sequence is CASSLSGRAGEQYF. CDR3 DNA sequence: TGTGCCAGCAGCCTTAGCGGGAGGGCGGGCGAGCAGTACTTC.

The CDR3 nucleotides read TGTGCCAGCTCACCACCCTCCGCGGCCAGCTATGGCTACACCTTC. Residues: CASSPPSAASYGYTF. The chain is built from TRBV18 and TRBJ1-2; no clear D. The CDR3 contains 15 residues. Germline CDR1 is KGHSH and CDR2 is LQKENI. Between the trimmed V and J ends, which lost 0 bases and 4 bases, there was a span of 12 bases.

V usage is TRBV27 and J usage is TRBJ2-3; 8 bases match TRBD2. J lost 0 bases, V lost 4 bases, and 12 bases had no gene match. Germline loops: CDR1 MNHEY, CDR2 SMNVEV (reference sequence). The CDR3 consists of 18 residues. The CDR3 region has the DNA TGTGCCAGCAGTTCTACTAGCGGTACAACCTTAAGCACAGATACGCAGTATTTT. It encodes CASSSTSGTTLSTDTQYF.

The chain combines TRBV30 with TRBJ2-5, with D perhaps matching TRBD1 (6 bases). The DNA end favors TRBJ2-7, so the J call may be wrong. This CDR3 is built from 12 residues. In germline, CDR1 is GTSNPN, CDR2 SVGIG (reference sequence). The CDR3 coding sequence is TGTGCCTGGAGTGTACCCAGGGGCGAGCAGTACTTC. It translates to CAWSVPRGEQYF.

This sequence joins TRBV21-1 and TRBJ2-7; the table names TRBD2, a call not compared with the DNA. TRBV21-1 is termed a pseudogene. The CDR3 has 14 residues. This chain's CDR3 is CASSRRWVAHEQYF. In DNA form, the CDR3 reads TGTGCCAGCAGCAGGAGATGGGTCGCCCACGAGCAGTACTTC.

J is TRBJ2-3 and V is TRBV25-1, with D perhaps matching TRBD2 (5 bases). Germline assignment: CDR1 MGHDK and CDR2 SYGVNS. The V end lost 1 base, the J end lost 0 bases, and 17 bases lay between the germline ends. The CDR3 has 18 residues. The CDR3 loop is CASSEWSGWTPSTDTQYF. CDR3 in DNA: TGTGCCAGCAGTGAATGGAGTGGCTGGACTCCTAGCACAGATACGCAGTATTTT.

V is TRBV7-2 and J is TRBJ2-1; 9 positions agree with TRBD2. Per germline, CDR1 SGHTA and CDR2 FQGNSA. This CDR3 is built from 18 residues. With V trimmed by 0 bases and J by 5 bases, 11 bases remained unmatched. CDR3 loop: CASSLADLEREAHNEQFF. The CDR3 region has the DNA TGTGCCAGCAGCTTAGCCGACCTGGAGCGGGAGGCCCACAATGAGCAGTTCTTC.

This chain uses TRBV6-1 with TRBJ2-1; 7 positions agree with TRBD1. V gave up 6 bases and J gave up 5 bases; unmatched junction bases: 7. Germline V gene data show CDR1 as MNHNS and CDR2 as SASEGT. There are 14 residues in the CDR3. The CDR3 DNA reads TGTGCCAGCAGAGACAGGGCCTTCCACAATGAGCAGTTCTTC. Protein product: CASRDRAFHNEQFF.

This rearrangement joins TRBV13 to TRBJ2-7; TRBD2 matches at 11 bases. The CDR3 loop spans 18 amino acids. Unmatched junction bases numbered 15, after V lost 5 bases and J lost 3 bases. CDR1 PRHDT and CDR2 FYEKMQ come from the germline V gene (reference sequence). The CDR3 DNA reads TGTGCCAGCAGCCAAAGGCCTAGCGGGAGGCTAGGGGGCTACGAGCAGTACTTC. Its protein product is CASSQRPSGRLGGYEQYF.